The T cell receptor beta chain described here comes from a study of vaccination and CD4 T cells after COVID-19. Once obtained from cultured CD4+ T cells, the DNA was sequenced using the Oncomine TCR Beta short-read assay. CD4+ T cells were cultured, and genomic DNA was extracted from them. In TCRdb, the PCR reads were re-called with MiXCR into one record per CDR3 protein. In the table there are about 9,600 distinct CDR3 sequences, about 25% of which are singletons. Germline lookup yields CDR1 GTSNPN and CDR2 SVGIG (reference sequence). The CDR3 contains 12 residues. Trimming removed 0 bases at V and 8 bases at J, with 10 bases between. The treatment: roughly 11-day PBMC culture with coronavirus spike peptide pools or control peptides (ViraFEST assay). Regarding this clonotype: The target antigen is unknown.

The source was CD4+ T cells from blood, cultured in vitro, collected after SARS-CoV-2 vaccination. This chain links TRBV30 with TRBJ1-2; D may be TRBD1 (5 bases). The sequence was collected from a human donor who had recovered from COVID-19. The CDR3 reads CAWSVRGPGYTF. The CDR3 DNA reads TGTGCCTGGAGTGTACGGGGACCGGGCTACACCTTC.